This T cell receptor (beta chain) was sequenced in a study of cytomegalovirus exposure and HLA in healthy donors. V was clipped by 9 bases and J by 7 bases, with 7 bases between them. CDR3 length: 10 residues. The germline V gene encodes CDR1 LNHDA and CDR2 SQIVND (reference sequence). Clones were sequenced by immunoSEQ multiplex PCR, and TCRdb holds only the in-frame ones, with some missing. The repertoire holds fewer than 100,000 clones, with roughly 93% as singletons. This rearrangement joins TRBV19 to TRBJ2-1; a possible D gene is TRBD2 (6 bases). The source is a man aged 25 to 40 in good health and CMV-seronegative. The sequenced material came from PBMCs. The CDR3 coding sequence is TGTGCCAGCGGACTAAATGAGCAGTTCTTC. This sequence encodes CASGLNEQFF.